The 8 T cell receptor beta chains below all came from one sample that was sequenced in a study of CD4 T cells in relation to SARS-CoV-2 and coronaviruses. The antigens for these receptors are not known. The method was immunoSEQ multiplex PCR; TCRdb's version includes in-frame clones alone and lacks a portion of them. The repertoire includes tens of thousands of clones, roughly three quarters of them detected once, and about 17% sits in the top ten. Before the COVID-19 pandemic, during about 2010-2018, CD4+ T cells were taken from unexposed donors. The cells were cultured for under 13 days before CD4+ T cells were isolated. The sequencing input was CD4+ T cells from PBMCs, cultured in vitro. The receptors come from a human donor in good health.

The V and J genes are TRBV3-1 (or the pseudogene TRBV3-2) and TRBJ1-1; D call uncertain. Trimming removed 6 bases from V and 1 base from J, with 12 bases in between. Germline assignment: CDR1 LGHDT and CDR2 YNNKEL (reference sequence). The CDR3 is 14 amino acids. The DNA of the CDR3 is TGTGCCAGCAGTCTCGACGGAAAGAACACTGAAGCTTTCTTT. This gives the protein CASSLDGKNTEAFF.

The CDR3 DNA sequence: TGTGCCAGCAGTGCTGAGTGGGGGACAACAAACACCGGGGAGCTGTTTTTT. Its translation: CASSAEWGTTNTGELFF. The J gene is TRBJ2-2, the V gene TRBV6-4, with TRBD1 as a possible D gene (6 bases). Germline CDR1 and CDR2: MRHNA and SNTAGT. This CDR3 contains 17 residues. V was trimmed by 4 bases and J by 2 bases, leaving 17 bases between them.

This clone has just a few counts. The rearrangement uses TRBV7-9 and TRBJ1-1; 9 bases fit TRBD1. Germline CDR1 and CDR2: SEHNR and FQNEAQ (reference sequence). The CDR3 spans 15 residues. With V trimmed by 5 bases and J by 10 bases, 14 bases remained unmatched. The CDR3 nucleotides read TGTGCCAGCAGCGAAGGACAGGGGAAACATACGGGAGCTTTCTTT. Translating gives CASSEGQGKHTGAFF.

The V call is TRBV6-5, the J call TRBJ2-2, with 7 bases identical to TRBD1. V trimming: 8 bases; J trimming: 4 bases; junction bases outside the gene matches: 4. From germline, CDR1 is MNHEY and CDR2 SVGAGI. This CDR3 has 13 residues. This CDR3 is CASGDSPTGELFF. For the CDR3, the DNA is TGTGCCAGCGGGGACAGTCCCACCGGGGAGCTGTTTTTT.

This chain uses TRBV12-3 or TRBV12-4 with TRBJ1-2; unclear D gene. The CDR3 length is 13 residues. Trimming left V 4 bases short and J 2 bases short, with 8 bases between. CDR3 amino acids: CASSWGDNYGYTF. The CDR3 DNA reads TGTGCCAGCAGTTGGGGAGACAACTATGGCTACACCTTC.

The gene calls are TRBV20-1 and TRBJ1-4; 7 bases are shared with TRBD1. The CDR3 totals 14 residues. Looked up from germline, CDR1 is DFQATT and CDR2 is SNEGSKA (reference sequence). With 3 bases clipped from V and 5 bases from J, the junction kept 6 bases outside the gene matches. CDR3 in amino acids: CSASSGTENEKLFF. For the CDR3, the DNA is TGCAGTGCTAGTTCCGGGACAGAGAATGAAAAACTGTTTTTT.

The chain links TRBV7-9 to TRBJ1-1; D ambiguous. The V gene lost 0 bases and the J gene lost 1 base, with 9 bases spanning the gap. The CDR3 is 15 amino acids. CDR1 SEHNR and CDR2 FQNEAQ come from the germline V gene (reference sequence). CDR3 in amino acids: CASSLASEWNTEAFF. The CDR3 DNA reads as TGTGCCAGCAGCTTAGCGAGTGAGTGGAACACTGAAGCTTTCTTT.

J is TRBJ2-3 and V is TRBV2; TRBD1 aligns across 8 bases. Germline lookup yields CDR1 SNHLY and CDR2 FYNNEI. J gave up 2 bases and V 1 base, and 5 bases lay outside the gene matches. This CDR3 contains 16 residues. The CDR3 nucleotides read TGTGCCAGCAGTGAAGGGGCAGGGGGCTTCACAGATACGCAGTATTTT. Protein: CASSEGAGGFTDTQYF.